This is a list of T cell receptor beta chains from one sample in a study of CD8 T cells in Susac syndrome. TCRdb fed the immunoSEQ multiplex PCR reads into MiXCR, producing one record per CDR3 protein. This table holds 150,000 to 190,000 distinct CDR3 sequences, about 95% found once. The sequencing sample was made of CD4+ T cells from PBMCs. Source of these receptors: a human donor with Susac syndrome. CDR3s include the opening cysteine and the closing phenylalanine or tryptophan. D genes are given only for firm matches. The size of a clone is reported for some rows only, either as once, few or many, or as a class for expanded clones.

DNA: TGCAGTGCTAGAGATAGAAGGACAGGGGAAGAGACCCAGTACTTC
CDR3: CSARDRRTGEETQYF
J: TRBJ2-5
V: TRBV20-1
D: TRBD1
size: NA

DNA: TGCAGCTTCCGGGGGTCGGGGGTTCCAGATACGCAGTATTTT
CDR3: CSFRGSGVPDTQYF
J: TRBJ2-3
V: TRBV29-1
D: NA
size: NA

DNA: TGTGCCAGCAGCCATTTTGGGACAGGGGCCAACGTCCTGACTTTC
CDR3: CASSHFGTGANVLTF
J: TRBJ2-6
V: TRBV14
D: NA
size: NA

DNA: TGTGCCAGCAGAAGGGACAGGAGCCCGTACGAGCAGTACTTC
CDR3: CASRRDRSPYEQYF
J: TRBJ2-7
V: TRBV25-1
D: TRBD1
size: NA

DNA: TGTGCCAGCACCATTAGACAGATATCCTATGGCTACACCTTC
CDR3: CASTIRQISYGYTF
J: TRBJ1-2
V: TRBV12-3/TRBV12-4
D: NA
size: NA

DNA: TGTGCCAGCAGCTTAGGACAGGTACCCTACGAGCAGTACTTC
CDR3: CASSLGQVPYEQYF
J: TRBJ2-7
V: TRBV7-2
D: NA
size: NA

DNA: TGTGCCAGCAGTCATCAGGTCCCCTCTGGGGCCAACGTCCTGACTTTC
CDR3: CASSHQVPSGANVLTF
J: TRBJ2-6
V: TRBV12-3/TRBV12-4
D: NA
size: NA

DNA: TGCAGCGTGGACAGGGGGCAAGATGGCTACACCTTC
CDR3: CSVDRGQDGYTF
J: TRBJ1-2
V: TRBV29-1
D: TRBD1
size: NA

DNA: TGTGCCAGCTCACCAAGCTACGGGACTGAAGTTTTCTTT
CDR3: CASSPSYGTEVFF
J: TRBJ1-1
V: TRBV18
D: NA
size: once

DNA: TGTGCCACGGGGGATTCTCACACTGAAGCTTTCTTT
CDR3: CATGDSHTEAFF
J: TRBJ1-1
V: TRBV2
D: NA
size: NA

DNA: TGTGCCAGCAGTTCCGGAGGACAGGACAATGAGCAGTTCTTC
CDR3: CASSSGGQDNEQFF
J: TRBJ2-1
V: TRBV28
D: TRBD1
size: NA

DNA: TGCAGTGCTAGAGTCCCTCCGGGGGGGAATAGCAATCAGCCCCAGCATTTT
CDR3: CSARVPPGGNSNQPQHF
J: TRBJ1-5
V: TRBV20-1
D: NA
size: NA

DNA: TGTGCCAGCAGCTTTGAGGGGTCCTACGAGCAGTACTTC
CDR3: CASSFEGSYEQYF
J: TRBJ2-7
V: TRBV5-8
D: NA
size: NA

DNA: TGCGCCAGCAGCCAAGAAGTAGGGCTCTCCTACGAGCAGTACTTC
CDR3: CASSQEVGLSYEQYF
J: TRBJ2-7
V: TRBV4-3
D: NA
size: NA

DNA: TGTGCCACCCCCCCAGTCGGAGCAGGGGGAACCGGGGAGCTGTTTTTT
CDR3: CATPPVGAGGTGELFF
J: TRBJ2-2
V: TRBV9
D: TRBD1
size: NA

DNA: TGTGCCAGCTCACCCAAAGAGACCCAGTACTTC
CDR3: CASSPKETQYF
J: TRBJ2-5
V: TRBV18
D: NA
size: NA

DNA: TGTGCCAGCAGCTTAGAGCCGACTCGGAATTCACCCCTCCACTTT
CDR3: CASSLEPTRNSPLHF
J: TRBJ1-6
V: TRBV7-9
D: NA
size: NA

DNA: TGCGCCAGCAGCTTGGTCTTAGGCACAGATACGCAGTATTTT
CDR3: CASSLVLGTDTQYF
J: TRBJ2-3
V: TRBV5-1
D: NA
size: few

DNA: TGCAGCGTTCTTTCAGGGGTTAACACCGGGGAGCTGTTTTTT
CDR3: CSVLSGVNTGELFF
J: TRBJ2-2
V: TRBV29-1
D: NA
size: NA

DNA: TGTGCCAGCAGTTCTCAGGGATCAGATGAAAAACTGTTTTTT
CDR3: CASSSQGSDEKLFF
J: TRBJ1-4
V: TRBV27
D: NA
size: NA

DNA: TGCAGCGTTCGAGGGACAGTACCCACTGAAGCTTTCTTT
CDR3: CSVRGTVPTEAFF
J: TRBJ1-1
V: TRBV29-1
D: TRBD1
size: NA

DNA: TGCAGTGCTATTGGGACCACTGAGGAGACCCAGTACTTC
CDR3: CSAIGTTEETQYF
J: TRBJ2-5
V: TRBV20-1
D: NA
size: NA

DNA: TGTGCCAGCAGCGTGGGAGACAGGCTCAGGCATTTT
CDR3: CASSVGDRLRHF
J: TRBJ1-5
V: TRBV7-9
D: NA
size: NA

DNA: TGTGCCAGCAGCCAAGATCTAAGGCCACCCCTCCACTTT
CDR3: CASSQDLRPPLHF
J: TRBJ1-6
V: TRBV14
D: NA
size: once

DNA: TGCAGTGCTAGACAGGTGGGGGGGCGGCAAGAGACCCAGTACTTC
CDR3: CSARQVGGRQETQYF
J: TRBJ2-5
V: TRBV20-1
D: NA
size: NA

DNA: TGCAGCGTTGGCGGGGGTCCCACAGATACGCAGTATTTT
CDR3: CSVGGGPTDTQYF
J: TRBJ2-3
V: TRBV29-1
D: TRBD2
size: NA

DNA: TGTGCCAGCGGCACGACAAGGTGGGAGACCCAGTACTTC
CDR3: CASGTTRWETQYF
J: TRBJ2-5
V: TRBV6-2/TRBV6-3
D: NA
size: NA

DNA: TGCGCCAGCAGCTTGGCCGGGCCCACTCAACCCGAGACCCAGTACTTC
CDR3: CASSLAGPTQPETQYF
J: TRBJ2-5
V: TRBV5-1
D: NA
size: once

DNA: TGTGCCAGCAGCTCCGCCGGGACGGCCACCCCAATGGGCTACACCTTC
CDR3: CASSSAGTATPMGYTF
J: TRBJ1-2
V: TRBV7-6
D: NA
size: NA

DNA: TGTGCCAGCAGCGTAGTGGGGGAGAACACTGAAGCTTTCTTT
CDR3: CASSVVGENTEAFF
J: TRBJ1-1
V: TRBV9
D: NA
size: NA

DNA: TGTGCCACCAGCAGCCTGAACAGGAACACTGAAGCTTTCTTT
CDR3: CATSSLNRNTEAFF
J: TRBJ1-1
V: TRBV15
D: NA
size: NA

DNA: TGCAGTGCTAGCCAGGGGCCTGAAGAGCAGTTCTTC
CDR3: CSASQGPEEQFF
J: TRBJ2-1
V: TRBV20-1
D: NA
size: NA

DNA: TGTGCCAGCAGCTGGGCTAGCGGTTTTGACAATGAGCAGTTCTTC
CDR3: CASSWASGFDNEQFF
J: TRBJ2-1
V: TRBV5-6
D: TRBD2
size: NA

DNA: TGCAGTGCAATCTCCCTTCAGACAGGCAGCAATCAGCCCCAGCATTTT
CDR3: CSAISLQTGSNQPQHF
J: TRBJ1-5
V: TRBV20-1
D: NA
size: NA

DNA: TGCAGTGCTAGAAGGACCCAGAACACTGAAGCTTTCTTT
CDR3: CSARRTQNTEAFF
J: TRBJ1-1
V: TRBV20-1
D: NA
size: NA

DNA: TGTGCCAGCAGCTTAGCGGGGACAGAGAATGAAAAACTGTTTTTT
CDR3: CASSLAGTENEKLFF
J: TRBJ1-4
V: TRBV7-6
D: TRBD1
size: NA

DNA: TGTGCCAGCAGTTTAGCGCCCCAGGGGGCTGAGACCCAGTACTTC
CDR3: CASSLAPQGAETQYF
J: TRBJ2-5
V: TRBV12-3/TRBV12-4
D: TRBD1
size: NA

DNA: TGTGCCAGCAGCCCGGGACAAGGTTACTACGAGCAGTACTTC
CDR3: CASSPGQGYYEQYF
J: TRBJ2-7
V: TRBV11-1
D: NA
size: NA

DNA: TGCAGCGTTAGGGACAGACAGGACCAGCCCCAGCATTTT
CDR3: CSVRDRQDQPQHF
J: TRBJ1-5
V: TRBV29-1
D: TRBD1
size: NA

DNA: TGTGCCAGCAGTCTTGGTGCCCGGGTCCATGATGAGCAGTTCTTC
CDR3: CASSLGARVHDEQFF
J: TRBJ2-1
V: TRBV7-9
D: NA
size: NA

DNA: TGTGCCAGCAGCCGTGACATGAACTCTGGAAACACCATATATTTT
CDR3: CASSRDMNSGNTIYF
J: TRBJ1-3
V: TRBV4-2
D: NA
size: NA

DNA: TGTGCCAGCAGTTTGATATCCAGGGGGAACATTCAGTACTTC
CDR3: CASSLISRGNIQYF
J: TRBJ2-4
V: TRBV12-3/TRBV12-4
D: TRBD1
size: NA

DNA: TGTGCCAGCAGCTCGGCTAGCGGGGGTTACTCCTACAATGAGCAGTTCTTC
CDR3: CASSSASGGYSYNEQFF
J: TRBJ2-1
V: TRBV11-2
D: TRBD2
size: NA

DNA: TGTGCCACCAGCAGAGCGGGACAGGGGTACACCGGGGAGCTATTTTTT
CDR3: CATSRAGQGYTGELFF
J: TRBJ2-2
V: TRBV15
D: TRBD1
size: NA

DNA: TGTGCCAGCAGCTCCGACGGGGAGCTGTTTTTT
CDR3: CASSSDGELFF
J: TRBJ2-2
V: TRBV7-6
D: NA
size: NA

DNA: TGTGCCGACGGCGGAAGCGCCGGGGAGCTGTTTTTT
CDR3: CADGGSAGELFF
J: TRBJ2-2
V: TRBV11-2
D: NA
size: NA

DNA: TGTGCCAGCTCACCGAGCGGGGGGCCCTTCGAGCAGTACTTC
CDR3: CASSPSGGPFEQYF
J: TRBJ2-7
V: TRBV18
D: TRBD2
size: once